This T cell receptor beta chain was captured by sequencing in a study of identical twins. Findings and limits, study-wide: Memory repertoires lacked the insertion deficit that abundant cord blood beta clonotypes showed. Zero-insertion analyses might be partly confounded by invariant T cells like MAIT and iNKT. Less excess twin sharing appeared in beta out-of-frame sequences.

This clonotype was observed many times. Its antigen is unidentified. cDNA carried unique molecular identifiers, and a universal primer site was added by template switching. One entry per CDR3 protein results from TCRdb running MiXCR on the 5' RACE reads. The sample has under 900,000 distinct CDR3 sequences, around an eighth seen once. V gave up 1 base and J gave up 6 bases, with 16 bases separating them. The CDR3 runs to 15 residues. The germline V gene has CDR1 SQVTM and CDR2 ANQGSEA. The data were also submitted as part of a second study, on yellow fever vaccine responses in identical twins.

The chain joins TRBV29-1 to TRBJ2-1, with TRBD2 as a possible D gene (6 bases). Material: PBMCs. This clonotype was sampled from a woman under 30 in good health. CDR3 in DNA: TGCAGCGTTGAAGGGCGGGAACTGGTCGGCAATGAGCAGTTCTTC. Amino acids: CSVEGRELVGNEQFF.